The source of this T cell receptor (beta chain) is a study of a mutant IDH1 vaccine in newly diagnosed glioma (dated by TCRdb to the early 2020s). Context from the whole study: Patients received eight vaccinations in weeks 1, 3, 5, 7, 11, 15, 19 and 23, corresponding to visits V03 through V10. Vaccination was initiated 4-6 weeks after radiotherapy alone, or concurrently with temozolomide cycles in the chemotherapy-containing groups. Of the roughly 31 treated patients, approximately 62% were male and about 40% were female, and the mean age was approximately 40 years. Before enrollment, patients had received standard therapy of radiotherapy alone, temozolomide alone, or radiochemotherapy with temozolomide; most received the combination. Peripheral blood was drawn at six visits: V03 (baseline), V05, V07, V10, V12 and V13. For exploratory analyses, roughly 25 treated patients had longitudinal TCRB deep sequencing done wherever samples were available.

As to this clone: It has no known antigen specificity. One base away there is no much larger clone; base qualities are not given.

What the work shows at the level of the full study, not this receptor alone: According to the authors, sample limitations meant that analyses of patient blood samples could not be reproduced. Pseudoprogression seemed to be unrelated to changes in the top peripheral T cell clonotypes found by TCRB sequencing. Selection of PBMC samples for TCRB deep sequencing was based on availability. Vaccine-induced immune responses across multiple MHC alleles were detected in approximately 93% of patients.

Its CDR3 holds 13 amino acids, cysteine through phenylalanine. Just CDR3 DNA is preserved here, 39 bases in frame from base 1. Unmatched junction bases come to 2, with V trimmed by 5 bases and J by 5 bases. Based on the germline V gene, the CDR1 and CDR2 sequences are SGHTA and FQGTGA. The sample's time point label, in plain terms: week 11, during vaccination. Each vaccine dose, consisting of 300 ug of a 20-mer mutant IDH1 peptide in Montanide, was administered subcutaneously with topical imiquimod. All donors had newly diagnosed IDH1-mutant astrocytomas of WHO grade 3 or 4 that showed loss of nuclear ATRX. The samples were drawn from NOA16, a multicentre, single-arm, open-label phase I trial in Germany that tested a mutant IDH1 peptide vaccine in humans for the first time. Genomic DNA for TCRB sequencing was extracted from EDTA blood using the DNeasy Blood and Tissue Kit. The receptor library was made with the immunoSEQ multiplex PCR assay. Following the manufacturer's protocol, the hsTCRB Kit was used to amplify rearranged TCR beta chain sequences. An Illumina MiSeq was used to sequence the TCRB libraries. In the authors' own workflow: Demultiplexing, trimming and gene mapping were performed with the kit vendor's proprietary platform. The clones in this table, taken by TCRdb from immuneACCESS, are in-frame only. Not every clone is retained; where verified, under half of the shortfall comes from an unresolved V gene, and the cause of the rest is unknown. The DNA gave D and trimming, while V, J and clone size come from that table. This sample lists some 60,000 clones; less than 85% were detected once. The ten most abundant clones make up 3.5% to 4.5% of the sample.

Material: PBMCs, obtained from a glioma patient whose treatment included an IDH1 peptide vaccine. The chain joins TRBV7-3 to TRBJ2-3, and TRBD2 aligns with 9 junction nucleotides. This receptor was obtained from a man aged 30-40 years with glioma. The CDR3 here reads CASSRLAVDTQYF. The DNA sequence is TGTGCCAGCAGCCGACTAGCGGTAGATACGCAGTATTTT.